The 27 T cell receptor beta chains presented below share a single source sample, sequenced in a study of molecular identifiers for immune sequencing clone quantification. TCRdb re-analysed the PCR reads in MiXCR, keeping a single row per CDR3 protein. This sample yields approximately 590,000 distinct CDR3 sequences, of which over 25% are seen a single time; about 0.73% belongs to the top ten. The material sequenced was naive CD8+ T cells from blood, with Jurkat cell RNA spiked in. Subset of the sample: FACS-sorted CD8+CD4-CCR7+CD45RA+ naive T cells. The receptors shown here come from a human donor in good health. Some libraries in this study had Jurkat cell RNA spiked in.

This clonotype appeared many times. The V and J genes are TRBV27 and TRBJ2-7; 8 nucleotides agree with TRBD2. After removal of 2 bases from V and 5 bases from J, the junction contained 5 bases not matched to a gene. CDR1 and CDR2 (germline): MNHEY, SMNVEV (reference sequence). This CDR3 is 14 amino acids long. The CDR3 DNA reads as TGTGCCAGCAGTTTAAACGGGAGGGCCCACGAGCAGTACTTC. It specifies CASSLNGRAHEQYF.

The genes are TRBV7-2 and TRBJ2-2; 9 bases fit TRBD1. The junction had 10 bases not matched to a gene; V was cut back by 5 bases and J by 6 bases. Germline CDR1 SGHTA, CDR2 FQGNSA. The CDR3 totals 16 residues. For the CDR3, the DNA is TGTGCCAGCAGCCCCAGTCCGGGACAGGGTGCCGGGGAGCTGTTTTTT. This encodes CASSPSPGQGAGELFF.

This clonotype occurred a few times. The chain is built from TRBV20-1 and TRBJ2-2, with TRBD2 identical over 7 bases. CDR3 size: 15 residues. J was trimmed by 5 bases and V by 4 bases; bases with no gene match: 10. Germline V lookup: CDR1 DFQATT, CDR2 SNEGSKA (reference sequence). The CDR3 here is CSANSRREGTGELFF. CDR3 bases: TGCAGTGCTAACAGTCGGAGGGAGGGGACCGGGGAGCTGTTTTTT.

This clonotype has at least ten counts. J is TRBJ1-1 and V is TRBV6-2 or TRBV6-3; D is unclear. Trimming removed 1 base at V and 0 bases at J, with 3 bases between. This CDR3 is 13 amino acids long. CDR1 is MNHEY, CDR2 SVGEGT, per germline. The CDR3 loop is CASSYLLNTEAFF. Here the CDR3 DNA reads TGTGCCAGCAGTTACTTGTTGAACACTGAAGCTTTCTTT.

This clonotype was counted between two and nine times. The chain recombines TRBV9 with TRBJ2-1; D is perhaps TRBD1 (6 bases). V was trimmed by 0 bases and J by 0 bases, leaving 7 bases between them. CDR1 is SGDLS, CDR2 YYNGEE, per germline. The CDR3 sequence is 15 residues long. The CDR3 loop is CASSVEDSSYNEQFF. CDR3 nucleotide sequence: TGTGCCAGCAGCGTAGAGGACAGCTCCTACAATGAGCAGTTCTTC.

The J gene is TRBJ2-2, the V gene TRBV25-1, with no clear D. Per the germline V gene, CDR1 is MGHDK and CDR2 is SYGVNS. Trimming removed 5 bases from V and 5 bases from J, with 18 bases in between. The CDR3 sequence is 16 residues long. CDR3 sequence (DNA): TGTGCCAGCAGTCCCCCTTCCCCACAAGGTACCGGGGAGCTGTTTTTT. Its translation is CASSPPSPQGTGELFF. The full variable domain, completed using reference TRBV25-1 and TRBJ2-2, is EADIYQTPRYLVIGTGKKITLECSQTMGHDKMYWYQQDPGMELHLIHYSYGVNSTEKGDLSSESTVSRIRTEHFPLTLESARPSHTSQYLCASSPPSPQGTGELFFGEGSRLTVL.

DNA for the CDR3: TGCGCCAGCAGCCCCTCAGTGACCCACTACGAGCAGTACTTC. Protein sequence: CASSPSVTHYEQYF. J is TRBJ2-7 and V is TRBV4-1; no clear D gene. This CDR3 spans 14 amino acids. Trimming removed 4 bases from V and 3 bases from J, with 13 bases in between. Germline lookup yields CDR1 MGHRA and CDR2 YSYEKL.

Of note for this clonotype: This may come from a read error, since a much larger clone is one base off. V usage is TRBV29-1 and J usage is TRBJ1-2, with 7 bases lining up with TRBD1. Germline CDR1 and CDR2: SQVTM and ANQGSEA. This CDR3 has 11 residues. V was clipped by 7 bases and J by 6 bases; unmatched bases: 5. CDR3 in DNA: TGCAGCGCTCGGACAGGCCATGGCTACACCTTC. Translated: CSARTGHGYTF.

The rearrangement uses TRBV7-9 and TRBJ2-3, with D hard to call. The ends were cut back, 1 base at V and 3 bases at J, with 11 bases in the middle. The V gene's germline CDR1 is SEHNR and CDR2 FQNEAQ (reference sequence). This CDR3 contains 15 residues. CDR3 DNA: TGTGCCAGCAGCTTAGACGTTCTGAGAACAGATACGCAGTATTTT. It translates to CASSLDVLRTDTQYF.

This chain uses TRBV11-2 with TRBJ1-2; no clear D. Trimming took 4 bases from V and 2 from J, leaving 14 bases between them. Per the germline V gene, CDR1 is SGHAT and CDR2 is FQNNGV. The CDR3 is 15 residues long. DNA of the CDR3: TGTGCCAGCAGCTACCACGGGAACTCCAACTATGGCTACACCTTC. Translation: CASSYHGNSNYGYTF.

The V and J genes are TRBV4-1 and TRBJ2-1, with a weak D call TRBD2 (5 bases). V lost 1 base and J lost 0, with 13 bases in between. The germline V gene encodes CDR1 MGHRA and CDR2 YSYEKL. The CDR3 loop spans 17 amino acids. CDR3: CASSQVPPGSSYNEQFF. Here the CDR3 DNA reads TGCGCCAGCAGCCAAGTCCCCCCGGGGAGCTCCTACAATGAGCAGTTCTTC.

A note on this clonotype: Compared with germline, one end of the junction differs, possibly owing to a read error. This CDR3 reads CASGYSSEGIHYGYTF. CDR3 bases: TGTGCCAGCGGTTACTCCTCCGAGGGAATACACTATGGCTACACCTTC. The chain employs TRBV6-5 and TRBJ1-2; D is unclear. The length of the CDR3 is 16 residues. Germline CDR1 and CDR2: MNHEY and SVGAGI.

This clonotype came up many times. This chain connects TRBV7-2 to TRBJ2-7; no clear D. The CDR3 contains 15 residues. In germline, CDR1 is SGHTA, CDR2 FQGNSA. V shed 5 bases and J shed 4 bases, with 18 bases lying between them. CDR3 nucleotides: TGTGCCAGCAGCCCCAGTTTTCATTTGGATTACGAGCAGTACTTC. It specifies CASSPSFHLDYEQYF.

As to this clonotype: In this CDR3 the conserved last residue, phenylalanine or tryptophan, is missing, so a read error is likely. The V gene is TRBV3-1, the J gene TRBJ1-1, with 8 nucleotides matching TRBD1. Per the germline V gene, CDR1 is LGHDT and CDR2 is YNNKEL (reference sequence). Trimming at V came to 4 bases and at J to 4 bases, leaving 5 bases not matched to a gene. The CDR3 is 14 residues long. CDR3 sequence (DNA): TGTGCCAGCAGCCCATACGACAGGGGCACTGAAGCTTTCTTA. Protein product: CASSPYDRGTEAFL.

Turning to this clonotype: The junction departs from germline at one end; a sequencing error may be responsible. The CDR3 region is CASSSDIGGDEQCF. Written as DNA, the CDR3 is TGTGCCAGCAGTTCCGACATCGGAGGCGACGAGCAGTGCTTC. The chain is built from TRBV12-3 or TRBV12-4 and TRBJ2-7; D perhaps matches TRBD2 (5 bases). This CDR3 comprises 14 residues.

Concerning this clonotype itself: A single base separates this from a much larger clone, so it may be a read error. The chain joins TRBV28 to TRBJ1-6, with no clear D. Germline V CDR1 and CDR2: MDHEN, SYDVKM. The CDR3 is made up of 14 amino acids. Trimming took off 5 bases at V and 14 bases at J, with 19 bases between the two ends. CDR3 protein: CASSPQRPISSLHF. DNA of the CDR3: TGTGCCAGCAGTCCCCAGCGTCCGATCTCGTCCCTCCACTTT.

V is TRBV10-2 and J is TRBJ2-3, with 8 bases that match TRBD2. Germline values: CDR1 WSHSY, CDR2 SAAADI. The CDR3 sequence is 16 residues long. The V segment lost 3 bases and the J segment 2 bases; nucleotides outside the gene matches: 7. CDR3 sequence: CASSDGGGMDTDTQYF. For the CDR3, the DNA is TGCGCCAGCAGTGACGGGGGGGGAATGGACACAGATACGCAGTATTTT.

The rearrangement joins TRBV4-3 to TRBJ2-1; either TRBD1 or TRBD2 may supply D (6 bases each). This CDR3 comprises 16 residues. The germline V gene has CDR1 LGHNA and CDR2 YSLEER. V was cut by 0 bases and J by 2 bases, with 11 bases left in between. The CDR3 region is CASSQDRGTTYNEQFF. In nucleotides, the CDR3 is TGCGCCAGCAGCCAAGATCGGGGGACAACCTACAATGAGCAGTTCTTC.

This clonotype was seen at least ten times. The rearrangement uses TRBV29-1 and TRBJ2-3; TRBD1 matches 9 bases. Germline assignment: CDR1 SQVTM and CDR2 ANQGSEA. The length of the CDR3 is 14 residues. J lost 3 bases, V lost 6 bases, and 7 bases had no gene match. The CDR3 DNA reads TGCAGCGTGGCCGGGACAGGGTTAACAGATACGCAGTATTTT. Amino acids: CSVAGTGLTDTQYF.

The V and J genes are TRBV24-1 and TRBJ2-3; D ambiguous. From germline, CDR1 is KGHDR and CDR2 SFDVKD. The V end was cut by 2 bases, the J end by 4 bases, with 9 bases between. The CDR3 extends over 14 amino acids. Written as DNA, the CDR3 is TGTGCCACCAGTGATTCTTTGGACCCAGATACGCAGTATTTT. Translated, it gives CATSDSLDPDTQYF.

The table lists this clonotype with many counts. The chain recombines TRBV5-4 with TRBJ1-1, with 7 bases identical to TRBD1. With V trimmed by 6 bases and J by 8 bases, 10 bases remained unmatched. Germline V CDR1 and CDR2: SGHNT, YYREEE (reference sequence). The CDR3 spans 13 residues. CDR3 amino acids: CASTWDSQIEAFF. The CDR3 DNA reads TGTGCCAGCACTTGGGACAGCCAGATCGAAGCTTTCTTT.

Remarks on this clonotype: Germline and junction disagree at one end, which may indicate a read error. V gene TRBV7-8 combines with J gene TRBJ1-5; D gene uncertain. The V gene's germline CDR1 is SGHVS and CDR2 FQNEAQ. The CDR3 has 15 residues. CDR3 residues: CASRLGGPDNPPQHF. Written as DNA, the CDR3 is TGTGCCAGCCGCCTGGGCGGGCCCGACAATCCGCCCCAGCATTTT.

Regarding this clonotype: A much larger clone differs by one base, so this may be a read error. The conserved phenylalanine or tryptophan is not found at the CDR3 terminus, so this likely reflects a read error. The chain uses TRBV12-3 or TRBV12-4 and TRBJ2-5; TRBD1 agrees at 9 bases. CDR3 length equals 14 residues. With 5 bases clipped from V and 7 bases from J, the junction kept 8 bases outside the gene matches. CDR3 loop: CASSPRQGVVTQYS. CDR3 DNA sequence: TGTGCCAGCAGTCCTAGACAGGGGGTTGTGACCCAGTACTCC.

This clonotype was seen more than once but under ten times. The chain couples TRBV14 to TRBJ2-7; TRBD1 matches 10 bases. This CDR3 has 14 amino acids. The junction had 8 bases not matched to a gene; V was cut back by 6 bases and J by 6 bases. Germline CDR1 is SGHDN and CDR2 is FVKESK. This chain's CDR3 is CASSLTGTGAEQYF. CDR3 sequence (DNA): TGTGCCAGCAGTCTAACCGGGACAGGGGCCGAGCAGTACTTC.

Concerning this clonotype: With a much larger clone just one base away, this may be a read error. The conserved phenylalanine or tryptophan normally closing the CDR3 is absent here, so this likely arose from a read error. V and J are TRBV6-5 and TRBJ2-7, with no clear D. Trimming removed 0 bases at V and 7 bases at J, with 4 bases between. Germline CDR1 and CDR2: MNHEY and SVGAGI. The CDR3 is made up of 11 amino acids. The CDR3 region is CASSYSAEQYC. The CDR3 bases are TGTGCCAGCAGTTACTCGGCGGAGCAGTACTGC.

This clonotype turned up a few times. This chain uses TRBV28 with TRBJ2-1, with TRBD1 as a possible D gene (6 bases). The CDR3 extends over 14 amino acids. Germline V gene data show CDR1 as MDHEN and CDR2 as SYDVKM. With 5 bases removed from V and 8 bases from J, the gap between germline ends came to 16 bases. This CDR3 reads CASSAIQGFYEQFF. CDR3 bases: TGTGCCAGCAGTGCCATACAGGGTTTCTATGAGCAGTTCTTC.

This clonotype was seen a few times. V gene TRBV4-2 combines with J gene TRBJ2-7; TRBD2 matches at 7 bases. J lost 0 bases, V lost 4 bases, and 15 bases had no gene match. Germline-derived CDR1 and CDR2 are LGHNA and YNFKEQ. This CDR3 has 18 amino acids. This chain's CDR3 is CASSLGRLAGGSSYEQYF. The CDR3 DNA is TGTGCCAGCAGCCTCGGGAGACTAGCTGGGGGTAGCTCCTACGAGCAGTACTTC.